This T cell receptor (beta chain) emerged from a study of blood T cell repertoires in COVID-19. Study-wide background: There were acute and convalescent COVID-19 samples, and they came from the United States, Italy and Spain. In each case, the material was cDNA or gDNA derived from T cells, B-cell-depleted T cells, or PBMCs.

Germline-derived CDR1 and CDR2 are LNHDA and SQIVND (reference sequence). The CDR3 length is 16 residues. V was clipped by 3 bases and J by 0 bases, with 14 bases between them. In the original analysis: Researchers report that nucleated cell counts were estimated from reference gene primer amplification. Profiling relied on immunoSEQ multiplex PCR, and the TCRdb table lists in-frame clones only, not all of them. V and J calls and clone size are given by that table; D and trimming were obtained from the DNA. The top ten hold under 6.5% of the sample, which has about 320,000 clones, more than 70% seen once.

The sequenced sample consisted of peripheral blood. This clonotype originated in a man younger than 30 who had recovered from COVID-19. This chain connects TRBV19 to TRBJ1-1; D is possibly TRBD1 (5 bases). The CDR3 reads CASSMGGRALNTEAFF. CDR3 sequence (DNA): TGTGCCAGTAGTATGGGGGGACGGGCTTTGAACACTGAAGCTTTCTTT.